The source of this T cell receptor (beta chain) is a study of blood T cell repertoires in COVID-19. Under the authors' procedure: Estimated nucleated cell counts came from reference gene primer amplification. Using immunoSEQ multiplex PCR, the repertoire was profiled, and TCRdb retains in-frame clones only, with some absent. That table furnishes V, J and clone size, whereas the DNA furnished D and trimming. In the table there are a few hundred thousand clones, about 80% of which are singletons. The V and J ends lost 8 bases and 2 bases, in that order; junction bases with no gene match: 3. The CDR3 has 13 amino acids. In germline, CDR1 is MDHEN, CDR2 SYDVKM.

The chain couples TRBV28 to TRBJ1-1, with TRBD1 identical over 9 bases. This TCR came from a person aged 65 to 79 with COVID-19, enrolled during active disease. The sequencing sample was made of peripheral blood. This chain's CDR3 is CASGTGRNTEAFF. As DNA, the CDR3 is TGTGCCAGCGGGACAGGGAGAAACACTGAAGCTTTCTTT.